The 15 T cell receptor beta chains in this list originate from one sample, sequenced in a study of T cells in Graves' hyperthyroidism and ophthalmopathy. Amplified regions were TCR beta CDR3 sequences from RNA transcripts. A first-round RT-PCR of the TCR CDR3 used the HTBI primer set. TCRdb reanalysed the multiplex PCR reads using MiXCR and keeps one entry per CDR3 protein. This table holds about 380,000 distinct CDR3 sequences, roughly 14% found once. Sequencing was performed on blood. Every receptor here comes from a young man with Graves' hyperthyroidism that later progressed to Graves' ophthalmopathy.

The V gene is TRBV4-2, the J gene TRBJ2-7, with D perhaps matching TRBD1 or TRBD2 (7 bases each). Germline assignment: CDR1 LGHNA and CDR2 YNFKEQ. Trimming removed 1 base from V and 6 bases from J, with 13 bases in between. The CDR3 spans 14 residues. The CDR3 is CASSQVGRGGEQYF. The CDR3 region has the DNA TGTGCCAGCAGCCAAGTGGGCAGGGGGGGCGAGCAGTACTTC.

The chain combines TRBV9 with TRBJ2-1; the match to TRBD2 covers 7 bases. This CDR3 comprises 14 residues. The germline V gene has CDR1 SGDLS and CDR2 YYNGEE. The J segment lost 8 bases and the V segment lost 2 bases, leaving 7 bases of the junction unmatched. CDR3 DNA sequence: TGTGCCAGCAGCGTTCAACTAGCGACCGATGAGCAGTTCTTC. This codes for CASSVQLATDEQFF.

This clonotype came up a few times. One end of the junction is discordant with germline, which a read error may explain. The CDR3 DNA reads TGTGCCAGCACTTACTGGGGACAGGGACTCTATGGCTACACCTTC. Protein sequence: CASTYWGQGLYGYTF. V is TRBV6-5 and J is TRBJ1-2, with 9 bases identical to TRBD1. This CDR3 contains 15 residues. Germline CDR1 MNHEY, CDR2 SVGAGI.

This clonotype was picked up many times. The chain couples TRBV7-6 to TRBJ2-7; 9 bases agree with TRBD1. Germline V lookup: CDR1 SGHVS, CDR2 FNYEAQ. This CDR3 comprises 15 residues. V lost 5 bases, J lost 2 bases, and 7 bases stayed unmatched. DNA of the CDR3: TGTGCCAGCAGCCAATCCGGGACAGGGCCCTACGAGCAGTACTTC. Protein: CASSQSGTGPYEQYF. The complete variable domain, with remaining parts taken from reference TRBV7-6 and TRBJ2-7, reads GAGVSQSPRYKVTKRGQDVALRCDPISGHVSLYWYRQALGQGPEFLTYFNYEAQQDKSGLPNDRFSAERPEGSISTLTIQRTEQRDSAMYRCASSQSGTGPYEQYFGPGTRLTVT.

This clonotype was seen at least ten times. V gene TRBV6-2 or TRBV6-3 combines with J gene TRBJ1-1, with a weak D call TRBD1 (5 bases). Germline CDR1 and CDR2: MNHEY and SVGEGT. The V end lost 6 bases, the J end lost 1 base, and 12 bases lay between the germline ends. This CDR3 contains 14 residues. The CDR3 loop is CASRVRQGNTEAFF. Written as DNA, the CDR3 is TGTGCCAGCAGGGTGCGGCAGGGGAACACTGAAGCTTTCTTT.

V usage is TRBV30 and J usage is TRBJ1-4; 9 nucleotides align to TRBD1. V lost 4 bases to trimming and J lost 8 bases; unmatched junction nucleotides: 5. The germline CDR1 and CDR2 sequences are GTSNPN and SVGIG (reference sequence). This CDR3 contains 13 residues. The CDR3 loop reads CAWTLTGGEKLFF. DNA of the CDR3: TGTGCCTGGACCCTGACAGGGGGGGAAAAACTGTTTTTT. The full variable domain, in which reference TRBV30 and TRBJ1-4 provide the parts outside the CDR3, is SQTIHQWPATLVQPVGSPLSLECTVEGTSNPNLYWYRQAAGRGLQLLFYSVGIGQISSEVPQNLSASRPQDRQFILSSKKLLLSDSGFYLCAWTLTGGEKLFFGSGTQLSVL.

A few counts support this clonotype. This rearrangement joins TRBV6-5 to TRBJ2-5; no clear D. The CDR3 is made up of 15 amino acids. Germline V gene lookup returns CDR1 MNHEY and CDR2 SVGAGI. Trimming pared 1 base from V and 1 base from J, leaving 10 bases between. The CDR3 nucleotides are TGTGCCAGCAGTTACTTTGACGGAGTCCAAGAGACCCAGTACTTC. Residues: CASSYFDGVQETQYF.

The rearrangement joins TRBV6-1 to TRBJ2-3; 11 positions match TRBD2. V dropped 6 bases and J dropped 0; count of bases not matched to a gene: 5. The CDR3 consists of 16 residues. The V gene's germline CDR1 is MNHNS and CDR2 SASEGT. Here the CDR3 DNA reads TGTGCCAGCAGCTTCCTAGCGGGGGGTAGCACAGATACGCAGTATTTT. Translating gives CASSFLAGGSTDTQYF.

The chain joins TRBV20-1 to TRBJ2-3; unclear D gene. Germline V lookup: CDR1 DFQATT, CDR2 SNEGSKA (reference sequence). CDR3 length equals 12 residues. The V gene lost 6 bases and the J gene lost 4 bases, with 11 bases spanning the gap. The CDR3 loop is CSAPFGADTQYF. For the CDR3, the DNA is TGCAGTGCACCTTTCGGCGCAGATACGCAGTATTTT.

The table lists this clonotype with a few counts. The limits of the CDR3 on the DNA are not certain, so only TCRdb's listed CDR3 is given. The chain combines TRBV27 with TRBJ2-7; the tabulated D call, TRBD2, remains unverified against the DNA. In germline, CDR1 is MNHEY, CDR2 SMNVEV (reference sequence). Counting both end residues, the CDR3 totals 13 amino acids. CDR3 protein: CASILGREYEQYF.

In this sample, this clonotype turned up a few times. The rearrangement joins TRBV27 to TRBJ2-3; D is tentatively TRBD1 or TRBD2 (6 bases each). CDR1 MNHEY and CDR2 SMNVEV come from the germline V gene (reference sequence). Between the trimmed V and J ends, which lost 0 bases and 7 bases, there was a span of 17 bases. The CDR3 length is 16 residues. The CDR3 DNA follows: TGTGCCAGCAGTTTATCGACAGGCGCGGGATCTTATACGCAGTATTTT. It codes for CASSLSTGAGSYTQYF.

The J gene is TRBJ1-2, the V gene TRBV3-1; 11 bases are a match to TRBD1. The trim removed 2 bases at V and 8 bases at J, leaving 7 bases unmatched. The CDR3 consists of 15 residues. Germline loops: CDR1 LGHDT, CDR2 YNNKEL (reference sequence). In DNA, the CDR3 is TGTGCCAGCAGCCAAATCGGACAGGGGGCAGTAGGCTACACCTTC. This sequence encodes CASSQIGQGAVGYTF. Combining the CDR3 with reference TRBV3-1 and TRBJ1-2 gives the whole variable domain DTAVSQTPKYLVTQMGNDKSIKCEQNLGHDTMYWYKQDSKKFLKIMFSYNNKELIINETVPNRFSPKSPDKAHLNLHINSLELGDSAVYFCASSQIGQGAVGYTFGSGTRLTVV.

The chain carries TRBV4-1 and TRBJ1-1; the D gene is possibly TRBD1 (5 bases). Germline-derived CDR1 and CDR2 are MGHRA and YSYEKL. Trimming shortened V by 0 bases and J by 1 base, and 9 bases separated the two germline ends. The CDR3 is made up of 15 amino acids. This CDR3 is CASSQEEGRNTEAFF. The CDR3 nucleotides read TGCGCCAGCAGCCAAGAAGAGGGGAGGAACACTGAAGCTTTCTTT.

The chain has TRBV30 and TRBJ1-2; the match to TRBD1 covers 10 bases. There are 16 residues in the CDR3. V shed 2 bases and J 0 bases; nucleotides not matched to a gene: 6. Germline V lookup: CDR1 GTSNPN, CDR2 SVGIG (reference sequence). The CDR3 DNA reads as TGTGCCTGGAGTCTCCGGGACAGGGGCACTAACTATGGCTACACCTTC. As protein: CAWSLRDRGTNYGYTF.

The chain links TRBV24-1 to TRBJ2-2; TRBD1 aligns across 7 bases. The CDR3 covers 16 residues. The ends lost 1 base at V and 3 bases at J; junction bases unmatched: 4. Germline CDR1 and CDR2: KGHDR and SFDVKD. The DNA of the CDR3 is TGTGCCACCAGTGATTTCCGAGACAGGGACACCGGGGAGCTGTTTTTT. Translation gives CATSDFRDRDTGELFF.